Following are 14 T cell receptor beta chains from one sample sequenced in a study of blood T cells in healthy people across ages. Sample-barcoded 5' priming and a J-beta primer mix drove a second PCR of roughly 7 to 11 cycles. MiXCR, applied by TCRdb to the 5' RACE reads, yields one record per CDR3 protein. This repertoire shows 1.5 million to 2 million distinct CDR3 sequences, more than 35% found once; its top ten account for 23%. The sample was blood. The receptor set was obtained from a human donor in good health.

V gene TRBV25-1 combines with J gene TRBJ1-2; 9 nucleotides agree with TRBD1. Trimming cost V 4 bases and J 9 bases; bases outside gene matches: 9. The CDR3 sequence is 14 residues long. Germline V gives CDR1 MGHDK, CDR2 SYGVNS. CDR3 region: CASSGGGQGVRYTF. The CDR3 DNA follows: TGTGCCAGCAGTGGGGGGGGACAGGGTGTTCGCTACACCTTC.

This CDR3 reads CSSSGGREQYF. The CDR3 bases are TGCAGTTCCTCAGGGGGGCGCGAGCAGTACTTC. V is TRBV20-1 and J is TRBJ2-7, with a weak D call TRBD1 (7 bases). V was pared by 8 bases and J by 6 bases, with 14 bases between. The CDR3 loop spans 11 amino acids. From germline, CDR1 is DFQATT and CDR2 SNEGSKA (reference sequence).

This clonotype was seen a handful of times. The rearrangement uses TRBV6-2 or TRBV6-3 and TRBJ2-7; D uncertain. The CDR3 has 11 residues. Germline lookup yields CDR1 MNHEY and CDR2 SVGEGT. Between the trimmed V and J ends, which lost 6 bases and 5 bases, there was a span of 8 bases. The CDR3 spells CASRLTHEQYF. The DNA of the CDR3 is TGTGCCAGCAGGTTGACCCACGAGCAGTACTTC.

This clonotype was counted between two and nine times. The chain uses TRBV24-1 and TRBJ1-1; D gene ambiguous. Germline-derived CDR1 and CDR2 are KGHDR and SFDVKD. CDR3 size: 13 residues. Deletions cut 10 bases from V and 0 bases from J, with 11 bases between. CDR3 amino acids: CATKSGLNTEAFF. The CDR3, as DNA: TGTGCCACTAAGAGCGGGCTGAACACTGAAGCTTTCTTT.

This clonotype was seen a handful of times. The CDR3 region is CSARDRMTSGAEETQYF. For the CDR3, the DNA is TGCAGTGCTAGAGATAGGATGACTAGCGGAGCTGAAGAGACCCAGTACTTC. The J gene is TRBJ2-5, the V gene TRBV20-1; 9 bases line up with TRBD2. The V gene's germline CDR1 is DFQATT and CDR2 SNEGSKA (reference sequence). J lost 3 bases, V lost 0 bases, and 11 bases had no gene match. CDR3 length equals 17 residues.

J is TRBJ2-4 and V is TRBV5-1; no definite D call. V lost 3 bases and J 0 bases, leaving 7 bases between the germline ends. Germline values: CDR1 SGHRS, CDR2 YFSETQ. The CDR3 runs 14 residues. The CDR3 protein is CASSWNLAKNIQYF. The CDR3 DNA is TGCGCCAGCAGCTGGAACTTAGCCAAAAACATTCAGTACTTC. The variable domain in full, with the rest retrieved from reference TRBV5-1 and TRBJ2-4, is KAGVTQTPRYLIKTRGQQVTLSCSPISGHRSVSWYQQTPGQGLQFLFEYFSETQRNKGNFPGRFSGRQFSNSRSEMNVSTLELGDSALYLCASSWNLAKNIQYFGAGTRLSVL.

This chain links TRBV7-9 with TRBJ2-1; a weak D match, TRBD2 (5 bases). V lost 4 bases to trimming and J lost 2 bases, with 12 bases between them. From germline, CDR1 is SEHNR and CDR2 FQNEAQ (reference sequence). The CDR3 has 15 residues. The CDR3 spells CASSSSGQTYNEQFF. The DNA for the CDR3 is TGTGCCAGCAGCTCAAGCGGCCAAACCTACAATGAGCAGTTCTTC.

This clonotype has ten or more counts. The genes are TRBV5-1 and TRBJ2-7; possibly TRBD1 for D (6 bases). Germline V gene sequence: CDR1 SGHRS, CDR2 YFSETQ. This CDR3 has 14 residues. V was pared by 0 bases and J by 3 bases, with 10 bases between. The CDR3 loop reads CASSLAGAFYEQYF. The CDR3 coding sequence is TGCGCCAGCAGCTTGGCAGGGGCTTTCTACGAGCAGTACTTC.

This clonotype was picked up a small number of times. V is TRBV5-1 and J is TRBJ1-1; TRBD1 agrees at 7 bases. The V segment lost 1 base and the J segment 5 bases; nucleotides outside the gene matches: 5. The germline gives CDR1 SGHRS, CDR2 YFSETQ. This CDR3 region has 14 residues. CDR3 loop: CASSLTGEGTEAFF. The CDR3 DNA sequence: TGCGCCAGCAGCTTGACAGGGGAGGGGACTGAAGCTTTCTTT.

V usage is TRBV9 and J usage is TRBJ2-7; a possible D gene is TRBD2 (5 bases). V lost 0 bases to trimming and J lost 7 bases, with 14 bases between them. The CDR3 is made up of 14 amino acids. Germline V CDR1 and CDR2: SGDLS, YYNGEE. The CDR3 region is CASSVAGNGYEQYF. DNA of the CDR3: TGTGCCAGCAGCGTAGCGGGGAATGGGTATGAGCAGTACTTC.

The CDR3 DNA follows: TGCAGCGATAGATGGGGACCCTCGCCGCTTAGCGGCTACACCTTC. It encodes CSDRWGPSPLSGYTF. The V gene is TRBV29-1, the J gene TRBJ1-2; possibly TRBD1 for D (5 bases). V lost 7 bases and J lost 8, with 26 bases in between. Germline CDR1 SQVTM, CDR2 ANQGSEA. The CDR3 length is 15 residues.

The CDR3 region has the DNA TGTGCCAGCAGCTTAGTTGATACTAGCGGGGAAGGAGAGACCCAGTACTTC. It encodes CASSLVDTSGEGETQYF. The chain combines TRBV7-2 with TRBJ2-5; 10 bases align to TRBD2. The germline V gene encodes CDR1 SGHTA and CDR2 FQGNSA. The CDR3 runs 17 residues. V lost 1 base to trimming and J lost 4 bases; unmatched junction nucleotides: 9.

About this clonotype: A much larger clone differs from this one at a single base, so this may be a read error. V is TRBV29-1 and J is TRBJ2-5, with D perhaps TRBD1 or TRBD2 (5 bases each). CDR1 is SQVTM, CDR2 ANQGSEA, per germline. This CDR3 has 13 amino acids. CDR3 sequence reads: CSVRDPNQETRYF. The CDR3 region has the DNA TGCAGCGTTCGGGACCCTAACCAAGAGACCCGGTACTTC. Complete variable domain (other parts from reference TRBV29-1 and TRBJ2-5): SAVISQKPSRDICQRGTSLTIQCQVDSQVTMMFWYRQQPGQSLTLIATANQGSEATYESGFVIDKFPISRPNLTFSTLTVSNMSPEDSSIYLCSVRDPNQETRYFGPGTRLLVL.

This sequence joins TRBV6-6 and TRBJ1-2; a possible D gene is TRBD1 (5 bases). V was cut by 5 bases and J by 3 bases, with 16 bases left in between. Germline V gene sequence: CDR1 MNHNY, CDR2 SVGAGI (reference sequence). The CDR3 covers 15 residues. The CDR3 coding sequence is TGTGCCAGCAGTCGCCCTCGACAGAGGGACTATGGCTACACCTTC. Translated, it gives CASSRPRQRDYGYTF.